The 3 T cell receptor beta chains in this list originate from one sample, sequenced in a study of shared clonotypes between healthy human individuals. This table comes from immunoSEQ multiplex PCR, and its TCRdb copy is limited to in-frame clones, with some not included. The sample includes 2 million to 2.5 million clones, approximately 93% of them seen just once. The sample consisted of naive CD4+ T cells from PBMCs. Noted subset: CD45RA+ positively selected. The receptors derive from a man in his late teens or twenties in good health. Some clones in this sample may be carry-over from other donors' samples.

V gene TRBV9 combines with J gene TRBJ2-2, with 11 bases fitting TRBD1. From germline, CDR1 is SGDLS and CDR2 YYNGEE. Trimming at V came to 6 bases and at J to 6 bases, leaving 4 bases not matched to a gene. This CDR3 has 14 residues. The CDR3 nucleotides are TGTGCCAGCAACAGGGACAGGGGGTCCGGGGAGCTGTTTTTT. Residues: CASNRDRGSGELFF.

This clone was observed a handful of times. The J gene is TRBJ1-5, the V gene TRBV19; D possibly corresponds to TRBD1 (5 bases). The CDR3 sequence is 15 residues long. V gave up 3 bases and J gave up 4 bases, with 13 bases separating them. Germline lookup yields CDR1 LNHDA and CDR2 SQIVND (reference sequence). CDR3 in amino acids: CASSIDSFLNQPQHF. The CDR3 nucleotides read TGTGCCAGTAGTATTGACAGTTTCCTTAATCAGCCCCAGCATTTT.

The chain uses TRBV7-9 and TRBJ1-2; D not certain. Trimming took off 2 bases at V and 0 bases at J, with 16 bases between the two ends. CDR1 SEHNR and CDR2 FQNEAQ come from the germline V gene (reference sequence). The CDR3 is 17 amino acids. The DNA for the CDR3 is TGTGCCAGCAGCTTAAAAGGACGGTTGTTGACTAACTATGGCTACACCTTC. It codes for CASSLKGRLLTNYGYTF.